The entry below describes one T cell receptor (beta chain). Many counts were recorded for this clonotype. No cognate antigen has been identified for it. A junction end diverges from the germline sequence, so it may reflect a read error. Via the germline V gene (reference sequence), CDR1 is SEHNR and CDR2 FQNEAQ. Including the terminal cysteine and phenylalanine, the CDR3 comprises 15 residues. Only the CDR3 part of the read is kept: 45 bases, read in frame from the first base. Receptors were amplified or captured by 5' RACE. Sequencing took place on an Illumina HiSeq 2500. A second about 7 to 12 cycle PCR used a sample-barcoded 5' primer and a J-beta primer mix. Each TCR beta cDNA molecule received a unique molecular identifier from a template-switch 5' adaptor carrying 12 random nucleotides. Each sample yielded at least 3 million CDR3-containing paired-end reads. All of the RNA was converted into first-strand cDNA using the Mint cDNA synthesis kit, with a TRBC-specific oligonucleotide serving as the primer. After uracil-DNA glycosylase treatment, a first 18-cycle PCR used universal primers M1SS and BC2_uni_R on all cDNA. Per the source publication's procedure: For normalization, 1 million high-quality reads were randomly selected from each sample, with every read carrying a distinct molecular identifier. Instead of being binned into consensus sequences, reads with shared molecular identifiers were discarded. MiTCR, set to a Q25 quality threshold and the strictest error-elimination algorithm, was used for CDR3 identification, clonotype clustering and error correction. A nonparametric unseen species model with Euler transformation was used to estimate lower-bound total TCR beta diversity. TCRdb redid the processing of the public reads, applying fastp at Q25 and MiXCR, and retained in-frame beta chains. Every CDR3 protein is listed once, alongside the most common genes and DNA of its rows. The V and J calls reflect TCRdb's pipeline rather than the authors' work. Here the sample has some 1.5 million distinct CDR3 sequences; about 28% occur a single time. About 8% of the sample rests with the top ten.

This sample is drawn from a study of blood T cells in healthy people across ages (dated by TCRdb to 2015 to 2017). Context from the whole study: Template switching captured roughly one uniquely barcoded TCR beta cDNA molecule per two T cells in model experiments. The study analyzed two additional independent replicas of 1 million unique cDNA reads from the same blood draw for two donors, one aged 18 to 29 and one aged 80 or older. Donors were grouped into four age groups: young (average about 15 years), middle-aged (less than 40), aged (around 60) and long-lived (just over 80). Age-related changes in TCR beta repertoire diversity were measured in the study by deep sequencing normalized with unique cDNA molecular identifiers. To avoid experimental bias, donors of different ages were randomly spread across the sequencing lanes.

The 39 donors, aged about 6 to 90 years, were systemically healthy Caucasian individuals from Russia. Each donor gave ten milliliters of peripheral blood, drawn into EDTA-treated Vacutainer tubes. Ficoll-Paque density-gradient centrifugation was used to isolate PBMCs, with at least 6.5 million per sample. Total RNA, at least 6 micrograms per sample, was extracted from PBMCs with Trizol reagent. For every donor, an aliquot of PBMCs went through flow cytometry to measure the percentages of naive CD45RAhigh/CD27high T cells. Paper-wide results and their limitations: Compared with the aged group, the long-lived group had more naive CD4+ T cells, fewer expanded clones and increased TCR diversity, a pattern suggesting age selection. The CMV infection status of donors was not known, potentially confounding age-related changes in expanded clonotypes. Because profiling used bulk unsorted PBMCs, naive and antigen-experienced compartments could not be compared conclusively. Estimates of total diversity based on one million sequenced T cells were regarded as lower bounds and as underestimates. Observed TCR beta diversity per million T cells fell roughly linearly with age, and a significant reduction was already apparent by age around 40. There was a strong correlation between observed TCR beta diversity and the percentage of naive T cells measured by flow cytometry.

The sequence was collected from a woman aged 25 to 39 in good health. The sequence joins TRBV7-9 to TRBJ2-4, with 8 junctional bases fitting TRBD2. Sequenced material: blood. The CDR3 reads CASSTHGGAKNIQYF. The nucleotide sequence reads TGTGCCAGCAGCACCCACGGGGGGGCCAAAAACATCCAGTACTTC.